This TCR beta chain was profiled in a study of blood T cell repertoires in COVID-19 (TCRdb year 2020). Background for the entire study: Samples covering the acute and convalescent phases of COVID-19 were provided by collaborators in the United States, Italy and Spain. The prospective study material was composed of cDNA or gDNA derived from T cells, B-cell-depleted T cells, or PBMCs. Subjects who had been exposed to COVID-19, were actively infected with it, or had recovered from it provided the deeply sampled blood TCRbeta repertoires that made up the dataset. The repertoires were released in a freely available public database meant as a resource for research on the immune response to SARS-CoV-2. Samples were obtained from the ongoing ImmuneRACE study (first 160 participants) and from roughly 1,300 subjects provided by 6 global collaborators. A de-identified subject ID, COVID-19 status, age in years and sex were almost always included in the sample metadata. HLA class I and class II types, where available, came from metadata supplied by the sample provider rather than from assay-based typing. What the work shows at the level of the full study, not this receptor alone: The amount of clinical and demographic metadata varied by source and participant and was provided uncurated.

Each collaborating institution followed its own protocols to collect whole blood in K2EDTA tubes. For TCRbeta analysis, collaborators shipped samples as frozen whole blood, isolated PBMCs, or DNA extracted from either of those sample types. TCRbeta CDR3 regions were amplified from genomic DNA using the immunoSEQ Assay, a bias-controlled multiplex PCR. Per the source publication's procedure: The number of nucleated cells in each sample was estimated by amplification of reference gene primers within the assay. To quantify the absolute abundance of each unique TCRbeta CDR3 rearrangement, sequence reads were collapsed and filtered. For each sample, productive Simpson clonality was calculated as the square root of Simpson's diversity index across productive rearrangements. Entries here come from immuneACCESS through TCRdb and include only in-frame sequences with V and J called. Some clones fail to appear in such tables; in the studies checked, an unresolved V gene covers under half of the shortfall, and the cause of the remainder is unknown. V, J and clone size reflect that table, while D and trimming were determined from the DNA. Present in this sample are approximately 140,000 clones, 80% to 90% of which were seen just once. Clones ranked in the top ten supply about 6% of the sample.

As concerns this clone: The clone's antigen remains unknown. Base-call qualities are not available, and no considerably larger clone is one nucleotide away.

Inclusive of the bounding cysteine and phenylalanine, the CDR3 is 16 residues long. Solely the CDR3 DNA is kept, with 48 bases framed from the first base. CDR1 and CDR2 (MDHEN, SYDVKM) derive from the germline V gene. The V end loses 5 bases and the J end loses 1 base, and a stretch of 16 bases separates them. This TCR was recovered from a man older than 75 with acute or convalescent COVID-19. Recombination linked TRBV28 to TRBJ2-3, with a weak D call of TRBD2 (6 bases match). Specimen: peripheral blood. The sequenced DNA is TGTGCCAGCAGTCCATCGACTAGTGTAGGCACAGATACGCAGTATTTT. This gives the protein CASSPSTSVGTDTQYF.